This TCR beta chain came from a study of neurological immune-mediated disorders. TCRdb redid the calling of the 5' RACE reads with MiXCR, one entry per CDR3 protein. The data contain 80,000 to 85,000 distinct CDR3 sequences, 2.6% of them singletons. This clonotype was observed at least ten times. The clonotype originates from a woman aged 30 to 39 with multiple sclerosis. The specimen sequenced was PBMCs.

The CDR3 DNA sequence: TGTGCCAGCAGCGGGCAGGGAGGTCGGTCTGAAGCTTTCTTT. It encodes CASSGQGGRSEAFF. The chain is built from TRBV7-3 and TRBJ1-1, with a possible D match to TRBD1 (5 bases). V was trimmed by 5 bases and J by 6 bases, leaving 16 bases between them. CDR1 and CDR2 from the germline V gene are SGHTA and FQGTGA. The CDR3 runs 14 residues. The whole variable domain, remainder taken from reference TRBV7-3 and TRBJ1-1, is GAGVSQTPSNKVTEKGKYVELRCDPISGHTALYWYRQSLGQGPEFLIYFQGTGAADDSGLPNDRFFAVRPEGSVSTLKIQRTERGDSAVYLCASSGQGGRSEAFFGQGTRLTVV.